This TCR beta chain is from a study of T cells after yellow fever vaccination. Study-wide background: For low cell numbers, libraries were made with SMART-Seq v4 Ultra Low Input. Study-level points and caveats: Abundant clonotypes from the bulk population could get into FACS-sorted repertoires as contaminants.

This clonotype was seen many times. The antigen is undetermined. This CDR3 has 14 amino acids. The V and J ends lost 6 bases and 1 base, in that order; junction bases with no gene match: 5. Template switching with 5'RACE generated the TCR cDNA and added a universal primer site and UMIs. TCRdb passed the 5' RACE reads through MiXCR, listing each CDR3 protein once. The sample includes around 320,000 distinct CDR3 sequences, roughly 4.3% of them seen just once. This receptor was identified in a man between 18 and 29 years old who received the YFV17D yellow fever vaccine. This chain joins TRBV12-3 or TRBV12-4 and TRBJ1-1; TRBD1 agrees at 7 bases. The material sequenced was PBMCs, taken 15 days after the yellow fever booster vaccination. CDR3 sequence (DNA): TGTGCCAGCAGCCGGGGACAGACGAACACTGAAGCTTTCTTT. Its protein is CASSRGQTNTEAFF.